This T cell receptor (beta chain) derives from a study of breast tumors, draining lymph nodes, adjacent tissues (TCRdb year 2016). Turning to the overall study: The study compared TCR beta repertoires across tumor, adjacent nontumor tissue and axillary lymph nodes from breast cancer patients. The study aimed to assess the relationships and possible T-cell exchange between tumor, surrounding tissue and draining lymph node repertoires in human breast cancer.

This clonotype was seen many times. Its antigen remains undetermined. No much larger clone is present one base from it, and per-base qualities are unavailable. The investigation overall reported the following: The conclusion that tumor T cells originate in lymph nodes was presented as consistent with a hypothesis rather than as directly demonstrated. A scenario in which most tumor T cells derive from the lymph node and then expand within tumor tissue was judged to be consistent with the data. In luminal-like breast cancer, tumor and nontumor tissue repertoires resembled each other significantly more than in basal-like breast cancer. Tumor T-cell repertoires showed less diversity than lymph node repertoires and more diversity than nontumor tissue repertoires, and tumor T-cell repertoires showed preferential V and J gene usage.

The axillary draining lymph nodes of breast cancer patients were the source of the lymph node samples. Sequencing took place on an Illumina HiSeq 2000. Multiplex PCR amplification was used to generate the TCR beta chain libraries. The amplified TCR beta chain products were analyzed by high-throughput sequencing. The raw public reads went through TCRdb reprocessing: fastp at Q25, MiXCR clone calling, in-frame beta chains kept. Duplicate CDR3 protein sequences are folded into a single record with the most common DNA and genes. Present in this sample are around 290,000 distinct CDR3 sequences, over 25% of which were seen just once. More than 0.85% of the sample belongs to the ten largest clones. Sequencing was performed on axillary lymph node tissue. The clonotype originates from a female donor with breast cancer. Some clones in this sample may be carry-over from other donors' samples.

The CDR3 protein: CASRDRGNNYGYTF. The DNA reads as follows: TGTGCCAGTAGGGACAGGGGAAATAACTATGGCTACACCTTC. Here the chain combines TRBV2 and TRBJ1-2; 10 bases in the middle match TRBD1. The germline V gene yields SNHLY for CDR1 and FYNNEI for CDR2. The CDR3 spans 14 residues, from the cysteine through the phenylalanine. Just CDR3 DNA is preserved here, 42 bases in frame from base 1. V is cut back by 9 bases and J by 1 base, with 5 bases in the junction unmatched.